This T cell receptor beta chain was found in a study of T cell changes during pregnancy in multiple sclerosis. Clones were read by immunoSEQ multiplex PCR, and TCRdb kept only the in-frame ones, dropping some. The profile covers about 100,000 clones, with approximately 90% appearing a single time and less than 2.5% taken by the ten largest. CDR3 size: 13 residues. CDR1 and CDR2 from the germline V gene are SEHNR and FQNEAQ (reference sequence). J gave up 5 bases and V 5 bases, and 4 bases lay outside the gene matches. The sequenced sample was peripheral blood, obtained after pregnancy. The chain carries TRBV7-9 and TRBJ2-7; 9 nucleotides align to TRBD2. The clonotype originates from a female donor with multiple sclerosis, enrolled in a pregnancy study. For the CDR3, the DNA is TGTGCCAGCAGCGCAGCGGGGGGTAACGAGCAGTACTTC. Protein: CASSAAGGNEQYF.